This TCR beta chain stems from a study of OX40 agonist ivuxolimab in advanced cancers. Here immunoSEQ multiplex PCR was the method, and the copy in TCRdb shows in-frame clones only, minus some. The data contain over 60,000 clones, roughly 80% of them singletons. The receptor was isolated from an adult with an advanced solid tumor such as melanoma, head and neck, liver or kidney cancer. The specimen comprised CD4+ or CD8+ T cells sorted from blood, sampled in a trial of the OX40 agonist ivuxolimab.

The CDR3, as DNA: TGTGCCACCAGCAGAGATCTAGCGGGGGCGACTTACCAAGAGACCCAGTACTTC. Translating it yields CATSRDLAGATYQETQYF. This rearrangement joins TRBV15 to TRBJ2-5, with 10 bases lining up with TRBD2. V was clipped by 0 bases and J by 0 bases; unmatched bases: 7. The germline V gene encodes CDR1 LNHNV and CDR2 YYDKDF (reference sequence). The CDR3 contains 18 residues.